This TCR beta chain was sequenced for a study of blood T cell repertoires in COVID-19 (dated by TCRdb to 2018 to 2021). Background on the whole study: Collaborator samples came from the United States, Italy and Spain and covered acute and convalescent phases of COVID-19. Nearly every sample came with metadata listing a de-identified subject ID, COVID-19 status, age in years and sex. The prospective study material was composed of cDNA or gDNA derived from T cells, B-cell-depleted T cells, or PBMCs. Samples were obtained from the ongoing ImmuneRACE study (first 160 participants) and from 950 to 1,500 subjects provided by 6 global collaborators. Subjects who had been exposed to COVID-19, were actively infected with it, or had recovered from it provided the deeply sampled blood TCRbeta repertoires that made up the dataset. The repertoires were released in a freely available public database intended as a resource for research on the immune response to SARS-CoV-2. HLA class I and class II types, where available, came from metadata supplied by the sample provider rather than from assay-based typing. Overall study outcomes, separate from this receptor: The amount of clinical and demographic metadata varied by source and participant and was provided uncurated.

V is reduced by 7 bases and J by 5 bases, leaving a spacing of 19 bases between them. There are 14 amino acids in the CDR3, from cysteine to phenylalanine inclusive. Of the read, only the CDR3 DNA is kept; its 42 bases are in frame from base 1. The germline V gene specifies SGHRS as CDR1 and YFSETQ as CDR2. This clone was picked up one time. Its binding antigen is unknown. No base-level quality is on record; no much larger clone is a single base apart. Collaborating institutions collected whole blood in K2EDTA tubes following their own protocols. Collaborator samples were shipped for TCRbeta analysis as frozen whole blood, isolated PBMCs, or DNA extracted from either sample type. TCRbeta CDR3 regions were amplified from genomic DNA using the immunoSEQ Assay, a bias-controlled multiplex PCR. From the authors' description of their analysis: Within the assay, amplification of reference gene primers was used to estimate how many nucleated cells each sample contained. Sequence reads were collapsed and filtered to measure the absolute abundance of every unique TCRbeta CDR3 rearrangement. For each sample, productive Simpson clonality was calculated by taking the square root of Simpson's diversity index across productive rearrangements. The table was pulled from immuneACCESS by TCRdb, which kept in-frame rearrangements only. Such tables lose some clones; where checked, under half of the loss comes from unresolved V genes, and the rest has no known cause. Clonal size and the V and J genes are those of that table, whereas D and trimming came from the DNA. Within this sample are about 36,000 clones, with about three quarters of them counted one time only. The ten largest clones represent 2% of the sample.

The rearranged chain carries TRBV5-1 and TRBJ2-7; the D gene is perhaps TRBD2, on 6 matching bases. The receptor's source is a man aged 60 to 75 with active COVID-19. The specimen was peripheral blood. At the DNA level, the sequence is TGCGCCAGCGGTGTAGCGGTAGCTGAGAACGAGCAGTACTTC. This gives the protein CASGVAVAENEQYF.